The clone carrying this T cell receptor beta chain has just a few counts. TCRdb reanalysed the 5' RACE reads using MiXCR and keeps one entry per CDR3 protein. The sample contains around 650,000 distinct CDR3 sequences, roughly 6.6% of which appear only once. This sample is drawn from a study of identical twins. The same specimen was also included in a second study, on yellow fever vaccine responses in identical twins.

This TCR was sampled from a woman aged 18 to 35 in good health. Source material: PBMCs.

This CDR3 is CASTGTGIRTGELFF. The CDR3, as DNA: TGTGCCAGTACCGGGACAGGGATCAGGACCGGGGAGCTGTTTTTT. This sequence joins TRBV19 and TRBJ2-2; 9 bases line up with TRBD1. Germline V CDR1 and CDR2: LNHDA, SQIVND (reference sequence). Losses at the gene ends were 7 bases for V and 5 bases for J; bases not matched to a gene: 8. The CDR3 has 15 amino acids.